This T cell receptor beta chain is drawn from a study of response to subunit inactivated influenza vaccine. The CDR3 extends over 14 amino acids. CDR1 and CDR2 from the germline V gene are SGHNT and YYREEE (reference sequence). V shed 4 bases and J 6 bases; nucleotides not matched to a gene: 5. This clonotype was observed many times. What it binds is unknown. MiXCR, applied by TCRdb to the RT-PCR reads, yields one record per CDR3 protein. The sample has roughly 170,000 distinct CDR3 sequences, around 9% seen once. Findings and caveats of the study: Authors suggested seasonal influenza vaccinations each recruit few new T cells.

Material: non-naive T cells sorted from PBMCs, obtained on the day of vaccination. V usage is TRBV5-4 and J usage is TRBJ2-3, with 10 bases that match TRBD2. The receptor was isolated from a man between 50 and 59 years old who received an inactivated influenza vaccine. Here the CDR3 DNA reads TGTGCCAGCAGCCTCGGGACTAGCGTTGATACGCAGTATTTT. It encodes CASSLGTSVDTQYF.